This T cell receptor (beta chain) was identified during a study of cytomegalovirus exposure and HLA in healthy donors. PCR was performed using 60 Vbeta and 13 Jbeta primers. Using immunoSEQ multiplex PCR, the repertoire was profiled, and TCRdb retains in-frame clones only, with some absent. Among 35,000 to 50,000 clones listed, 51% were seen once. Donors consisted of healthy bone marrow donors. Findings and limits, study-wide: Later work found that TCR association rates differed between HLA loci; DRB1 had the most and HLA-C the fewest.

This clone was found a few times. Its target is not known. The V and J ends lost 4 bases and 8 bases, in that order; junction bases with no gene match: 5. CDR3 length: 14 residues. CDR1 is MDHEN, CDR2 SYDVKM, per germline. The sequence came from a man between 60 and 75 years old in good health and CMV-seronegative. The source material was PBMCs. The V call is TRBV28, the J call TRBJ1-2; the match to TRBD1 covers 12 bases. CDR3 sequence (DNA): TGTGCCAGCAGTTACGGGGGGACAGGGGGCGGCTACACCTTC. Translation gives CASSYGGTGGGYTF.